This passage covers 5 T cell receptor beta chains from one sample sequenced in a study of cytomegalovirus exposure and HLA in healthy donors. This PCR relied on a set of 60 Vbeta primers and 13 Jbeta primers. Measured with immunoSEQ multiplex PCR; TCRdb has only the in-frame clones, and not every one. The repertoire holds 170,000 or so clones, with 80% as singletons. The specimen was PBMCs. All receptors come from a boy aged 10-17 years in good health and CMV-seronegative.

CDR3 region: CASSVGVRGLNEKLFF. The CDR3 coding sequence is TGTGCCAGCAGCGTAGGGGTTAGGGGCCTGAATGAAAAACTGTTTTTT. The rearrangement joins TRBV9 to TRBJ1-4, with D possibly being TRBD1 (5 bases). The V gene's germline CDR1 is SGDLS and CDR2 YYNGEE. The CDR3 sequence is 16 residues long. V lost 0 bases, J lost 5 bases, and 14 bases lay in between.

This sequence joins TRBV19 and TRBJ1-6; no firm D call. CDR3 length equals 13 residues. CDR1 and CDR2 (germline): LNHDA, SQIVND (reference sequence). Trimming pared 3 bases from V and 7 bases from J, leaving 7 bases between. The CDR3 DNA follows: TGTGCCAGTAGTATCAAAACAAATTCACCCCTCCACTTT. Protein product: CASSIKTNSPLHF.

The V and J genes are TRBV19 and TRBJ2-2; TRBD1 might be the D (6 bases). The length of the CDR3 is 16 residues. Trimming removed 5 bases at V and 0 bases at J, with 13 bases between. Germline V lookup: CDR1 LNHDA, CDR2 SQIVND (reference sequence). The CDR3 nucleotides read TGTGCCAGTAGTGGAATACAGGGCGCGAACACCGGGGAGCTGTTTTTT. It specifies CASSGIQGANTGELFF.

This clone showed up just once. The genes are TRBV30 and TRBJ2-7; possibly TRBD1 for D (6 bases). The V and J ends lost 3 bases and 2 bases respectively, with 11 bases between them. The CDR3 sequence is 13 residues long. CDR1 is GTSNPN, CDR2 SVGIG, per germline (reference sequence). CDR3 nucleotide sequence: TGTGCCTGGAGCCGGGACACCGCCTACGAGCAGTACTTC. Translation gives CAWSRDTAYEQYF.

The chain links TRBV18 to TRBJ1-4; possible D gene TRBD1, 5 bases. The V end was cut by 6 bases, the J end by 8 bases, with 16 bases between. Looked up from germline, CDR1 is KGHSH and CDR2 is LQKENI. This CDR3 spans 14 amino acids. The CDR3 DNA follows: TGTGCCAGCTCCGTGGAGCACGGGGGGGAAAAACTGTTTTTT. Amino acid sequence: CASSVEHGGEKLFF.